These 22 T cell receptor beta chains share one sample of origin, sequenced in a study of T cell changes during pregnancy in multiple sclerosis. Libraries were prepared by immunoSEQ multiplex PCR; TCRdb keeps only in-frame clonotypes and omits some of them. The profile shows under 55,000 clones, 91% of them singletons. The sequences come from CD8+ T cells from peripheral blood mononuclear cells, collected after pregnancy. The source is a female donor with multiple sclerosis, enrolled in a pregnancy study.

The chain carries TRBV19 and TRBJ1-5; 7 bases match TRBD1. This CDR3 is 15 amino acids long. The junction had 4 bases not matched to a gene; V was cut back by 3 bases and J by 2 bases. The germline V gene has CDR1 LNHDA and CDR2 SQIVND (reference sequence). The CDR3 nucleotides are TGTGCCAGTAGTATCGACAGGGACGGCAATCAGCCCCAGCATTTT. Residues: CASSIDRDGNQPQHF.

The V gene is TRBV2, the J gene TRBJ2-2; TRBD1 matches at 7 bases. The CDR3 extends over 16 amino acids. Per the germline V gene, CDR1 is SNHLY and CDR2 is FYNNEI. With 4 bases clipped from V and 0 bases from J, the junction kept 5 bases outside the gene matches. DNA for the CDR3: TGTGCCAGCAGTGTCGGCAGGGGGACGAACACCGGGGAGCTGTTTTTT. Translated, it gives CASSVGRGTNTGELFF.

The V call is TRBV19, the J call TRBJ1-2, with TRBD1 as a possible D gene (6 bases). V gave up 3 bases and J gave up 8 bases, with 13 bases separating them. This CDR3 has 13 residues. Germline lookup yields CDR1 LNHDA and CDR2 SQIVND (reference sequence). The CDR3: CASSIGGASGYTF. CDR3 DNA: TGTGCCAGTAGTATCGGGGGGGCTTCAGGCTACACCTTC.

This chain links TRBV6-4 with TRBJ2-3, with 9 bases that match TRBD2. The CDR3 consists of 15 residues. The germline CDR1 and CDR2 sequences are MRHNA and SNTAGT. With 3 bases clipped from V and 4 bases from J, the junction kept 5 bases outside the gene matches. The DNA of the CDR3 is TGTGCCAGCAGTGAGGTGCGGGGGGGAGCAGATACGCAGTATTTT. As protein: CASSEVRGGADTQYF.

The rearrangement links TRBV4-1 to TRBJ2-1, with a weak D call TRBD2 (5 bases). V was cut by 3 bases and J by 6 bases, with 21 bases left in between. The CDR3 spans 17 residues. CDR1 is MGHRA, CDR2 YSYEKL, per germline. The CDR3 nucleotides read TGCGCCAGCAGCCAGGGAGACCGAAAACTACTCCTCAATGAGCAGTTCTTC. Protein sequence: CASSQGDRKLLLNEQFF.

The chain has TRBV11-1 and TRBJ2-5; 8 nucleotides line up with TRBD2. With 5 bases clipped from V and 5 bases from J, the junction kept 7 bases outside the gene matches. CDR3 length: 14 residues. Germline V gene sequence: CDR1 SGHAT, CDR2 FQDESV (reference sequence). The CDR3 here is CASSVGGAGETQYF. DNA of the CDR3: TGTGCCAGCAGCGTCGGGGGGGCCGGGGAGACCCAGTACTTC.

This sequence joins TRBV30 and TRBJ1-3; 8 bases map to TRBD1. This CDR3 region has 17 residues. Per germline, CDR1 GTSNPN and CDR2 SVGIG (reference sequence). The trim removed 3 bases at V and 3 bases at J, leaving 13 bases unmatched. The CDR3 sequence: CAWRGIRGQAFGNTIYF. The CDR3 region has the DNA TGTGCCTGGAGAGGGATTCGGGGACAGGCTTTTGGAAACACCATATATTTT.

CDR3 protein: CASSPSGQPRGTEAFF. DNA for the CDR3: TGTGCCAGCAGCCCCTCAGGACAGCCTAGGGGCACTGAAGCTTTCTTT. This chain links TRBV13 with TRBJ1-1, with D possibly being TRBD1 (6 bases). This CDR3 region has 16 residues. Germline CDR1 and CDR2: PRHDT and FYEKMQ (reference sequence). V gave up 5 bases and J gave up 4 bases, with 20 bases separating them.

The table lists this clone with a count of one. The chain carries TRBV7-3 and TRBJ1-1, with unresolved D. V was trimmed by 6 bases and J by 3 bases, leaving 14 bases between them. CDR3 length: 14 amino acids. CDR1 and CDR2 (germline): SGHTA, FQGTGA. CDR3 DNA: TGTGCCAGCAGTTGGTTGCCCGGGGACACTGAAGCTTTCTTT. Translated, it gives CASSWLPGDTEAFF.

The CDR3 DNA is TGTGCCAGCACCCCAGGACAGGGGGCGTACACCGGGGAGCTGTTTTTT. Encoded protein: CASTPGQGAYTGELFF. The V call is TRBV7-2, the J call TRBJ2-2, with 11 bases matching TRBD1. CDR1 SGHTA and CDR2 FQGNSA come from the germline V gene. The junction had 7 bases not matched to a gene; V was cut back by 7 bases and J by 3 bases. The CDR3 is 16 amino acids.

Only a few counts were recorded for this clone. The chain combines TRBV7-6 with TRBJ2-3, with 9 bases that match TRBD2. The germline V gene has CDR1 SGHVS and CDR2 FNYEAQ. The junction had 7 bases not matched to a gene; V was cut back by 6 bases and J by 0 bases. CDR3 length equals 16 residues. This CDR3 reads CASSPTSGVSTDTQYF. The CDR3 DNA is TGTGCCAGCAGTCCGACTAGCGGCGTTAGCACAGATACGCAGTATTTT.

This chain links TRBV7-8 with TRBJ1-1; D is ambiguous. The V and J ends lost 1 base and 4 bases respectively, with 13 bases between them. Germline-derived CDR1 and CDR2 are SGHVS and FQNEAQ. This CDR3 is built from 15 residues. The CDR3 coding sequence is TGTGCCAGCAGCTTAGACGTACGTGGAGGCACTGAAGCTTTCTTT. Translating it yields CASSLDVRGGTEAFF.

This clone was recorded once. The rearrangement uses TRBV18 and TRBJ2-5; the match to TRBD1 covers 7 bases. The CDR3 is 16 residues long. Germline V CDR1 and CDR2: KGHSH, LQKENI. The junction had 11 bases not matched to a gene; V was cut back by 3 bases and J by 4 bases. The CDR3 nucleotides read TGTGCCAGCTCACCTCCCTTGACAGGGATGGCAGAGACCCAGTACTTC. Its protein product is CASSPPLTGMAETQYF.

The V gene is TRBV2, the J gene TRBJ2-6; a weak D match, TRBD1 (6 bases). Trimming took off 7 bases at V and 4 bases at J, with 8 bases between the two ends. In germline, CDR1 is SNHLY, CDR2 FYNNEI. The CDR3 is 13 residues long. The CDR3 DNA is TGTGCCAGCACAGGGGTCGGGGCCAACGTCCTGACTTTC. Encoded protein: CASTGVGANVLTF.

CDR3 nucleotides: TGCGCCAGCAGTGAGGAGGCAACGCAGTATTTT. Its protein is CASSEEATQYF. The chain links TRBV10-2 to TRBJ2-3; no firm D call. Trimming stripped 2 bases from V and 9 bases from J, with 6 bases between. The CDR3 sequence is 11 residues long. Germline V gives CDR1 WSHSY, CDR2 SAAADI.

This clone was observed a single time. V gene TRBV4-1 combines with J gene TRBJ1-2; 7 bases are a match to TRBD1. Losses at the gene ends were 0 bases for V and 4 bases for J; bases not matched to a gene: 8. The CDR3 is 16 residues long. Germline V lookup: CDR1 MGHRA, CDR2 YSYEKL. This chain's CDR3 is CASSQDLRGLGYGYTF. CDR3 DNA sequence: TGCGCCAGCAGCCAAGATCTTAGGGGGCTGGGCTATGGCTACACCTTC.

This rearrangement joins TRBV4-1 to TRBJ1-2; TRBD1 is a possible D gene (5 bases). CDR1 is MGHRA and CDR2 is YSYEKL in the germline V gene. Trimming took off 0 bases at V and 0 bases at J, with 8 bases between the two ends. CDR3 length: 15 amino acids. CDR3 nucleotide sequence: TGCGCCAGCAGCCAAGACAGGGCGACTAACTATGGCTACACCTTC. It codes for CASSQDRATNYGYTF.

The rearrangement links TRBV13 to TRBJ2-3, with TRBD1 identical over 7 bases. The CDR3 is made up of 17 amino acids. Germline V CDR1 and CDR2: PRHDT, FYEKMQ (reference sequence). V shed 4 bases, J shed 0 bases, and the junction held 10 bases outside the gene matches. In nucleotides, the CDR3 is TGTGCCAGCAGCTCGAGGACAGGCGATACTAGCACAGATACGCAGTATTTT. Translated: CASSSRTGDTSTDTQYF. Combining the CDR3 with reference TRBV13 and TRBJ2-3 gives the whole variable domain AAGVIQSPRHLIKEKRETATLKCYPIPRHDTVYWYQQGPGQDPQFLISFYEKMQSDKGSIPDRFSAQQFSDYHSELNMSSLELGDSALYFCASSSRTGDTSTDTQYFGPGTRLTVL.

The chain has TRBV5-6 and TRBJ1-6; D remains ambiguous. CDR1 and CDR2 (germline): SGHDT, YYEEEE. The CDR3 loop spans 12 amino acids. Trimming took off 2 bases at V and 8 bases at J, with 5 bases between the two ends. The CDR3 loop reads CASSFGDSPLHF. The CDR3 DNA reads TGTGCCAGCAGCTTCGGGGATTCACCCCTCCACTTT.

The rearrangement joins TRBV6-5 to TRBJ2-1, with TRBD1 as a possible D gene (6 bases). V lost 6 bases and J 14 bases, leaving 20 bases between the germline ends. CDR3 length: 13 residues. The germline CDR1 and CDR2 sequences are MNHEY and SVGAGI. The CDR3 reads CASSPIPGQREFF. CDR3 coding DNA: TGTGCCAGCAGCCCAATCCCAGGACAGAGAGAGTTCTTC.

The chain joins TRBV6-5 to TRBJ1-1, with D hard to call. Per the germline V gene, CDR1 is MNHEY and CDR2 is SVGAGI. The V end lost 2 bases, the J end lost 7 bases, and 14 bases lay between the germline ends. This CDR3 is built from 14 residues. Written as DNA, the CDR3 is TGTGCCAGCAGTTACGATCAAGGCACGGGTGAAGCTTTCTTT. It yields the protein CASSYDQGTGEAFF.

This clone was recorded only once. The chain joins TRBV6-4 to TRBJ2-1, with a tentative D call TRBD1 (6 bases). Germline-derived CDR1 and CDR2 are MRHNA and SNTAGT. V lost 8 bases and J lost 5, with 13 bases in between. The CDR3 consists of 13 residues. The CDR3 spells CASDDRTDNEQFF. The CDR3, as DNA: TGTGCCAGCGACGACAGGACCGACAATGAGCAGTTCTTC.